The 32 T cell receptor beta chains in this list originate from one sample, sequenced in a study of shared clonotypes between healthy human individuals. Clones were read by immunoSEQ multiplex PCR, and TCRdb kept only the in-frame ones, dropping some. The sample includes approximately 2.5 million clones, approximately 92% of them seen just once. The specimen was naive CD4+ T cells sorted from blood. Subset meaning: CD45RA+ positively selected. The receptors shown here come from a man aged 18 to 35 in good health.

This rearrangement joins TRBV5-6 to TRBJ2-1; 8 positions agree with TRBD2. CDR3 size: 19 residues. Germline V lookup: CDR1 SGHDT, CDR2 YYEEEE. Trimming cost V 2 bases and J 6 bases; bases outside gene matches: 19. The CDR3 region is CASSFFQSGGTRWINEQFF. CDR3 DNA sequence: TGTGCCAGCAGCTTTTTCCAATCTGGGGGGACTAGATGGATCAATGAGCAGTTCTTC.

The gene calls are TRBV15 and TRBJ2-3, with unresolved D. Per germline, CDR1 LNHNV and CDR2 YYDKDF (reference sequence). The CDR3 length is 13 residues. Trimming removed 5 bases at V and 2 bases at J, with 8 bases between. CDR3: CATSSDPTDTQYF. In nucleotides, the CDR3 is TGTGCCACCAGCTCCGACCCCACAGATACGCAGTATTTT.

The chain recombines TRBV5-1 with TRBJ1-1, with D possibly being TRBD1 (6 bases). Trimming cost V 5 bases and J 1 base, with 9 bases left between them. From germline, CDR1 is SGHRS and CDR2 YFSETQ. The CDR3 has 13 amino acids. The CDR3 spells CASRRQENTEAFF. The CDR3 DNA reads as TGCGCCAGCAGGAGACAGGAGAACACTGAAGCTTTCTTT.

This clone has a handful of counts. The chain recombines TRBV19 with TRBJ1-5; tentatively, D is TRBD1 (5 bases). The germline V and J ends were trimmed by 6 bases and 3 bases, with 12 bases remaining between them. From germline, CDR1 is LNHDA and CDR2 SQIVND (reference sequence). This CDR3 has 14 residues. The CDR3 loop reads CASSRDANNQPQHF. DNA of the CDR3: TGTGCCAGTAGCCGGGACGCCAACAATCAGCCCCAGCATTTT.

The CDR3 nucleotides read TGTGCCAGCAGCCCTTATTCGGGACAGGGAGGAGATACGCAGTATTTT. Amino acid sequence: CASSPYSGQGGDTQYF. The genes are TRBV9 and TRBJ2-3; 9 bases line up with TRBD1. V trimming: 4 bases; J trimming: 5 bases; junction bases outside the gene matches: 11. Germline V lookup: CDR1 SGDLS, CDR2 YYNGEE. The CDR3 totals 16 residues.

The chain employs TRBV5-4 and TRBJ2-3; 8 nucleotides agree with TRBD2. V gave up 6 bases and J gave up 1 base; unmatched junction bases: 10. There are 16 residues in the CDR3. Germline CDR1 SGHNT, CDR2 YYREEE (reference sequence). The CDR3 sequence is CASTPLPGLGTDTQYF. The CDR3 nucleotides are TGTGCCAGCACCCCCCTTCCGGGACTAGGCACAGATACGCAGTATTTT. Looking up the rest from reference TRBV5-4 and TRBJ2-3 gives the full variable domain: ETGVTQSPTHLIKTRGQQVTLRCSSQSGHNTVSWYQQALGQGPQFIFQYYREEENGRGNFPPRFSGLQFPNYSSELNVNALELDDSALYLCASTPLPGLGTDTQYFGPGTRLTVL.

This sequence joins TRBV5-4 and TRBJ1-6; the match to TRBD1 covers 7 bases. J gave up 7 bases and V 7 bases, and 8 bases lay outside the gene matches. This CDR3 contains 14 residues. Germline CDR1 reads SGHNT; CDR2 reads YYREEE (reference sequence). Here the CDR3 DNA reads TGTGCCAGCGGACTCCCGGGACAGAATTCACCCCTCCACTTT. Its translation is CASGLPGQNSPLHF.

This chain uses TRBV7-3 with TRBJ2-1, with D perhaps matching TRBD1 (7 bases). The CDR3 is made up of 16 amino acids. Germline V gene data show CDR1 as SGHTA and CDR2 as FQGTGA. The V end lost 5 bases, the J end lost 5 bases, and 19 bases lay between the germline ends. CDR3 in amino acids: CASSQGDRDFHNEQFF. The CDR3, as DNA: TGTGCCAGCAGCCAGGGGGATAGGGACTTCCACAATGAGCAGTTCTTC.

The CDR3, as DNA: TGTGCCAGCAGTGAAGCAGGGGGTCCTAATGAAAAACTGTTTTTT. This sequence encodes CASSEAGGPNEKLFF. The rearrangement uses TRBV6-1 and TRBJ1-4; D is possibly TRBD1 (6 bases). The CDR3 is 15 residues long. V was shortened by 0 bases and J by 3 bases, with 8 bases between the two germline ends. Germline V gene lookup returns CDR1 MNHNS and CDR2 SASEGT.

The chain carries TRBV5-6 and TRBJ2-3; D assignment may be TRBD1 or TRBD2 (5 bases each). In germline, CDR1 is SGHDT, CDR2 YYEEEE. The CDR3 has 14 residues. Deletions cut 2 bases from V and 2 bases from J, with 9 bases between. The CDR3 is CASSFGTPTDTQYF. In nucleotides, the CDR3 is TGTGCCAGCAGCTTTGGGACGCCCACAGATACGCAGTATTTT.

A remark on this clone: The sample carries other DNA sequences with the same CDR3. The chain joins TRBV18 to TRBJ2-7, with TRBD2 matching 12 bases. Germline V gene sequence: CDR1 KGHSH, CDR2 LQKENI. The CDR3 has 15 amino acids. Germline trimming cut 0 bases from V and 4 bases from J; bases unmatched to any gene: 1. In DNA form, the CDR3 reads TGTGCCAGCTCACCACCACTAGCGGGAGGATACGAGCAGTACTTC. It translates to CASSPPLAGGYEQYF.

The V call is TRBV19, the J call TRBJ2-2; no definite D call. Germline V gives CDR1 LNHDA, CDR2 SQIVND (reference sequence). V was shortened by 1 base and J by 7 bases, with 16 bases between the two germline ends. The CDR3 covers 16 residues. The DNA of the CDR3 is TGTGCCAGTAGTATAGCTCAGTGGAAAGTCAGCGGGGAGCTGTTTTTT. Encoded protein: CASSIAQWKVSGELFF.

Points on this clone: Other DNA sequences of this sample code for an identical CDR3. CDR3 residues: CASSVGGGGTDTQYF. Written as DNA, the CDR3 is TGTGCCAGCAGCGTAGGCGGGGGGGGCACAGATACGCAGTATTTT. This chain joins TRBV9 and TRBJ2-3, with TRBD2 identical over 9 bases. Germline V lookup: CDR1 SGDLS, CDR2 YYNGEE. The CDR3 loop spans 15 amino acids. V trimming: 0 bases; J trimming: 1 base; junction bases outside the gene matches: 0.

The chain uses TRBV2 and TRBJ1-2, with no clear D. The germline CDR1 and CDR2 sequences are SNHLY and FYNNEI. V lost 6 bases and J 1 base, leaving 12 bases between the germline ends. This CDR3 comprises 14 residues. The CDR3 loop is CASSTTRYNYGYTF. CDR3 in DNA: TGTGCCAGCAGCACGACACGCTATAACTATGGCTACACCTTC.

The rearrangement joins TRBV18 to TRBJ2-3; TRBD1 aligns across 8 bases. Losses at the gene ends were 8 bases for V and 3 bases for J; bases not matched to a gene: 13. This CDR3 spans 16 amino acids. CDR1 is KGHSH and CDR2 is LQKENI in the germline V gene. The chain's CDR3 is CASSNYRTGKTDTQYF. CDR3 DNA: TGTGCCAGCAGTAACTATAGGACAGGGAAGACAGATACGCAGTATTTT.

The chain combines TRBV2 with TRBJ2-3; 9 positions match TRBD2. Germline CDR1 SNHLY, CDR2 FYNNEI. V was clipped by 6 bases and J by 3 bases; unmatched bases: 10. The CDR3 sequence is 16 residues long. The CDR3 sequence is CASSSGLAKTTDTQYF. The CDR3 bases are TGTGCCAGCAGCTCGGGACTAGCAAAAACTACAGATACGCAGTATTTT.

The V call is TRBV5-4, the J call TRBJ1-2, with D possibly TRBD1 on 6 matching bases. This CDR3 has 16 residues. V was pared by 0 bases and J by 6 bases, with 18 bases between. CDR1 SGHNT and CDR2 YYREEE come from the germline V gene (reference sequence). The CDR3 nucleotides are TGTGCCAGCAGCTTGGGGGGGGCGCAAGGGTCCCATGGCTACACCTTC. This encodes CASSLGGAQGSHGYTF.

The CDR3 reads CACSRLRGKNLLVDWGYTF. The CDR3 DNA reads TGTGCCTGCAGCCGGCTCCGGGGGAAAAACCTCCTCGTGGATTGGGGCTACACCTTC. The J gene is TRBJ1-2, the V gene TRBV30; maybe TRBD1 (5 bases). This CDR3 is 19 amino acids long. Germline V CDR1 and CDR2: GTSNPN, SVGIG (reference sequence). The ends were cut back, 6 bases at V and 8 bases at J, with 37 bases in the middle.

This clone was picked up a small number of times. The chain uses TRBV30 and TRBJ1-1; perhaps TRBD1 as D (6 bases). The CDR3 contains 13 residues. The germline gives CDR1 GTSNPN, CDR2 SVGIG (reference sequence). CDR3 residues: CAQNRVENTEAFF. CDR3 nucleotides: TGTGCACAAAACAGGGTGGAGAACACTGAAGCTTTCTTT. Full variable domain (remainder filled in from reference TRBV30 and TRBJ1-1): SQTIHQWPATLVQPVGSPLSLECTVEGTSNPNLYWYRQAAGRGLQLLFYSVGIGQISSEVPQNLSASRPQDRQFILSSKKLLLSDSGFYLCAQNRVENTEAFFGQGTRLTVV.

This clone was counted once. The rearrangement joins TRBV6-1 to TRBJ1-1; D possibly corresponds to TRBD1 (6 bases). With 5 bases removed from V and 5 bases from J, the gap between germline ends came to 15 bases. CDR3 length: 14 residues. Germline loops: CDR1 MNHNS, CDR2 SASEGT. The CDR3, as DNA: TGTGCCAGCAGTAAAACAGGGTTTGGGACTGAAGCTTTCTTT. It yields the protein CASSKTGFGTEAFF.

In the case of this clone: The identical CDR3 is also encoded by other nucleotide sequences in the sample. The chain combines TRBV19 with TRBJ1-5, with D perhaps matching TRBD1 (6 bases). V was clipped by 6 bases and J by 6 bases, with 15 bases between them. CDR3 length equals 14 residues. Germline V lookup: CDR1 LNHDA, CDR2 SQIVND (reference sequence). The CDR3 is CASSPTGTTQPQHF. CDR3 bases: TGTGCCAGTAGCCCTACAGGGACTACTCAGCCCCAGCATTTT. Combining the CDR3 with reference TRBV19 and TRBJ1-5 gives the whole variable domain DGGITQSPKYLFRKEGQNVTLSCEQNLNHDAMYWYRQDPGQGLRLIYYSQIVNDFQKGDIAEGYSVSREKKESFPLTVTSAQKNPTAFYLCASSPTGTTQPQHFGDGTRLSIL.

The chain links TRBV11-2 to TRBJ2-7; D gene unclear. Germline assignment: CDR1 SGHAT and CDR2 FQNNGV. This CDR3 is built from 14 residues. Deletions cut 1 base from V and 3 bases from J, with 10 bases between. In nucleotides, the CDR3 is TGTGCCAGCAGCTTAGCACCAAGAGGCTACGAGCAGTACTTC. Translation: CASSLAPRGYEQYF.

This chain connects TRBV25-1 to TRBJ1-1; no firm D call. The germline gives CDR1 MGHDK, CDR2 SYGVNS. The CDR3 is made up of 13 amino acids. Trimming cost V 6 bases and J 0 bases, with 8 bases left between them. Written as DNA, the CDR3 is TGTGCCAGCAGAACAGAGTTGAACACTGAAGCTTTCTTT. It is translated as CASRTELNTEAFF.

This sequence joins TRBV19 and TRBJ1-5, with no clear D. CDR1 is LNHDA and CDR2 is SQIVND in the germline V gene (reference sequence). The germline V and J ends were trimmed by 1 base and 1 base, with 8 bases remaining between them. The CDR3 loop spans 15 amino acids. The CDR3 sequence: CASSIAWVSNQPQHF. In DNA, the CDR3 is TGTGCCAGTAGTATAGCGTGGGTGAGCAATCAGCCCCAGCATTTT.

V and J are TRBV18 and TRBJ1-5; D is possibly TRBD1 (6 bases). CDR3 length: 15 residues. Germline CDR1 reads KGHSH; CDR2 reads LQKENI. The V gene lost 5 bases and the J gene lost 2 bases, with 13 bases spanning the gap. The CDR3 DNA reads TGTGCCAGCTCAACCGCAGGGGATCGCAATCAGCCCCAGCATTTT. Protein product: CASSTAGDRNQPQHF.

The chain has TRBV6-1 and TRBJ1-2; D may be TRBD1 (6 bases). The germline V gene encodes CDR1 MNHNS and CDR2 SASEGT. This CDR3 has 16 residues. Trimming took off 0 bases at V and 5 bases at J, with 16 bases between the two ends. The CDR3 DNA follows: TGTGCCAGCAGTGAAGCAGCCCTGAAGGGGGGTTATGGCTACACCTTC. It is translated as CASSEAALKGGYGYTF.

The chain joins TRBV5-5 to TRBJ2-7, with a possible D match to TRBD1 (6 bases). The CDR3 runs 14 residues. The germline V and J ends were trimmed by 5 bases and 6 bases, with 18 bases remaining between them. The germline CDR1 and CDR2 sequences are SGHKS and YYEKEE (reference sequence). The CDR3 coding sequence is TGTGCCAGCAGGCCTGCTACAGGGCAGAGCGAGCAGTACTTC. It specifies CASRPATGQSEQYF.

A single count supports this clone. The V call is TRBV9, the J call TRBJ2-3; no firm D call. The CDR3 length is 14 residues. The germline V gene encodes CDR1 SGDLS and CDR2 YYNGEE. V gave up 4 bases and J gave up 5 bases, with 14 bases separating them. DNA for the CDR3: TGTGCCAGCAGCCCCTCCGCCGTCAAAGATACGCAGTATTTT. It is translated as CASSPSAVKDTQYF.

The chain uses TRBV11-3 and TRBJ2-1, with TRBD2 as a possible D gene (6 bases). The CDR3 has 15 residues. V dropped 2 bases and J dropped 0 bases, with 8 bases sitting between them. Germline CDR1 is SGHNT and CDR2 is YENEEA. The CDR3 loop is CASSLIGGSYNEQFF. The CDR3 nucleotides are TGTGCCAGCAGCTTAATCGGGGGCTCCTACAATGAGCAGTTCTTC. The entire variable domain, with the rest obtained from reference TRBV11-3 and TRBJ2-1, is as follows: EAGVVQSPRYKIIEKKQPVAFWCNPISGHNTLYWYLQNLGQGPELLIRYENEEAVDDSQLPKDRFSAERLKGVDSTLKIQPAELGDSAVYLCASSLIGGSYNEQFFGPGTRLTVL.

The chain carries TRBV18 and TRBJ1-2; the match to TRBD1 covers 7 bases. The CDR3 runs 12 residues. CDR1 is KGHSH and CDR2 is LQKENI in the germline V gene. Losses at the gene ends were 3 bases for V and 8 bases for J; bases not matched to a gene: 3. The CDR3 bases are TGTGCCAGCTCACCCGAGGGACAGGGCTACACCTTC. As protein: CASSPEGQGYTF. Together with reference TRBV18 and TRBJ1-2, the CDR3 gives the full variable domain: NAGVMQNPRHLVRRRGQEARLRCSPMKGHSHVYWYRQLPEEGLKFMVYLQKENIIDESGMPKERFSAEFPKEGPSILRIQQVVRGDSAAYFCASSPEGQGYTFGSGTRLTVV.

This clone occurred once. V is TRBV5-4 and J is TRBJ2-7; D not resolved. Trimming stripped 3 bases from V and 3 bases from J, with 16 bases between. CDR1 SGHNT and CDR2 YYREEE come from the germline V gene (reference sequence). CDR3 size: 15 residues. The CDR3 sequence: CASSSLRSGFYEQYF. In DNA, the CDR3 is TGTGCCAGCAGCTCCCTGAGATCTGGGTTCTACGAGCAGTACTTC.

The chain uses TRBV7-6 and TRBJ1-6; unclear D gene. Germline V gives CDR1 SGHVS, CDR2 FNYEAQ. V was trimmed by 5 bases and J by 7 bases, leaving 12 bases between them. The CDR3 runs 14 residues. CDR3 region: CASSPGPVNSPLHF. The CDR3 region has the DNA TGTGCCAGCAGCCCGGGCCCAGTAAATTCACCCCTCCACTTT.